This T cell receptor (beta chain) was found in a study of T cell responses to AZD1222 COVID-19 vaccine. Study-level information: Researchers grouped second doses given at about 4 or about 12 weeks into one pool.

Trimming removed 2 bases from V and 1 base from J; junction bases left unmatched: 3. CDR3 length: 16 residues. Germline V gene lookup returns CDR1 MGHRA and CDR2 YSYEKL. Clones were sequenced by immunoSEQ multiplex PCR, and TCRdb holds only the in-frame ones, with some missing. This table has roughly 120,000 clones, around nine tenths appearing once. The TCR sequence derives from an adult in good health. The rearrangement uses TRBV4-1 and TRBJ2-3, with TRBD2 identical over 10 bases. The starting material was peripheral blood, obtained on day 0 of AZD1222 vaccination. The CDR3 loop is CASSQFTSGGTDTQYF. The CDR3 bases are TGCGCCAGCAGCCAATTTACTAGCGGGGGCACAGATACGCAGTATTTT.